The TCR beta chain described here comes from a study of cytomegalovirus exposure and HLA in healthy donors. The PCR made use of 60 Vbeta and 13 Jbeta primers. Here immunoSEQ multiplex PCR was the method, and the copy in TCRdb shows in-frame clones only, minus some. The sample includes about 200,000 clones, 65% to 90% seen only once; the top ten take around 0.3%. The TCR originated in a woman younger than 45 in good health and CMV-seronegative. Input material: PBMCs.

The CDR3 coding sequence is TGTGCCAGCAGCTGGGGACTAGTGGCTAAAAACATTCAGTACTTC. Its translation is CASSWGLVAKNIQYF. This chain connects TRBV7-2 to TRBJ2-4; 8 positions agree with TRBD2. The V gene's germline CDR1 is SGHTA and CDR2 FQGNSA. CDR3 size: 15 residues. After removal of 4 bases from V and 4 bases from J, the junction contained 6 bases not matched to a gene.